Presented here are 19 T cell receptor beta chains from one specimen sequenced in a study of response to subunit inactivated influenza vaccine. TCRdb used MiXCR to reprocess the RT-PCR reads, holding one entry per CDR3 protein. The sample shows hundreds of thousands of distinct CDR3 sequences, approximately 7.6% of them seen only once. The material was PBMCs from blood, obtained 23 to 25 months after vaccination. The receptors shown here come from a man between 45 and 75 years old who received an inactivated influenza vaccine.

This clonotype was counted at least ten times. The V and J genes are TRBV20-1 and TRBJ2-1, with D uncertain. Germline-derived CDR1 and CDR2 are DFQATT and SNEGSKA (reference sequence). This CDR3 is 12 amino acids long. V lost 0 bases and J 10 bases, leaving 10 bases between the germline ends. CDR3 sequence: CSARDLGMEQFF. The DNA of the CDR3 is TGCAGTGCTAGAGATCTGGGGATGGAGCAGTTCTTC.

About this clonotype itself: One end of the junction does not line up with germline, which may come from a read error. The V gene is TRBV20-1, the J gene TRBJ2-1; 12 nucleotides agree with TRBD2. The CDR3 runs 15 residues. CDR1 is DFQATT, CDR2 SNEGSKA, per germline (reference sequence). The CDR3 reads CCASGRAGSYNEQFF. The CDR3 DNA follows: TGCTGTGCTAGCGGGAGGGCCGGGTCCTACAATGAGCAGTTCTTC.

This clonotype was observed many times. This chain uses TRBV29-1 with TRBJ2-5; tentatively, D is TRBD2 (6 bases). The CDR3 length is 12 residues. Germline loops: CDR1 SQVTM, CDR2 ANQGSEA. V was cut by 8 bases and J by 5 bases, with 15 bases left in between. The CDR3 nucleotides read TGCAGCTCGGCGGGATCTTTGGAGACCCAGTACTTC. This encodes CSSAGSLETQYF.

This clonotype was detected only a few times. V usage is TRBV4-3 and J usage is TRBJ2-1; 7 bases map to TRBD2. The V gene's germline CDR1 is LGHNA and CDR2 YSLEER. The CDR3 covers 18 residues. V trimming: 0 bases; J trimming: 5 bases; junction bases outside the gene matches: 13. CDR3 sequence reads: CASSQDRTSSYPHNEQFF. In DNA form, the CDR3 reads TGCGCCAGCAGCCAAGATAGGACTAGTTCATATCCACACAATGAGCAGTTCTTC.

This chain joins TRBV29-1 and TRBJ2-1; perhaps TRBD2 as D (5 bases). The V end was cut by 5 bases, the J end by 7 bases, with 18 bases between. The CDR3 covers 14 residues. The germline V gene has CDR1 SQVTM and CDR2 ANQGSEA. The CDR3 DNA reads TGCAGCGTTCAGACTATCGGGGTTGTAAATGAGCAGTTCTTC. This encodes CSVQTIGVVNEQFF.

The chain carries TRBV11-2 and TRBJ2-4; 12 bases fit TRBD2. The CDR3 spans 19 residues. From germline, CDR1 is SGHAT and CDR2 FQNNGV. V was pared by 6 bases and J by 2 bases, with 14 bases of the junction left unmatched. The CDR3 nucleotides read TGTGCCAGCAGAAAAGCCCCTAGCGGGGGGGCATGGACCAAAAACATTCAGTACTTC. It translates to CASRKAPSGGAWTKNIQYF.

Many counts were recorded for this clonotype. J is TRBJ1-2 and V is TRBV20-1, with D possibly matching TRBD1 (5 bases). V was cut by 5 bases and J by 3 bases, with 16 bases left in between. CDR1 DFQATT and CDR2 SNEGSKA come from the germline V gene (reference sequence). This CDR3 is built from 14 residues. The CDR3 protein is CSAGSGTNDYGYTF. In DNA form, the CDR3 reads TGCAGTGCTGGATCCGGGACCAATGACTATGGCTACACCTTC.

This clonotype has only a few counts. The CDR3 region has the DNA TGTGCCAGCAGCTTAAGACAGGGGACCCCTGAAGCTTTCTTT. Translated, it gives CASSLRQGTPEAFF. The chain uses TRBV7-8 and TRBJ1-1; 8 bases fit TRBD1. The CDR3 is 14 amino acids. Germline CDR1 and CDR2: SGHVS and FQNEAQ. V dropped 2 bases and J dropped 6; count of bases not matched to a gene: 5.

This clonotype was recorded once. The chain uses TRBV7-9 and TRBJ2-5; the D gene is possibly TRBD2 (5 bases). This CDR3 comprises 13 residues. The germline V and J ends were trimmed by 9 bases and 3 bases, with 14 bases remaining between them. Germline V gene sequence: CDR1 SEHNR, CDR2 FQNEAQ (reference sequence). CDR3 in DNA: TGTGCCAGTGAACCTTGGGGAGAAGAGACCCAGTACTTC. Translated: CASEPWGEETQYF.

This clonotype was detected ten times or more. The chain has TRBV11-2 and TRBJ2-1, with D possibly being TRBD2 (6 bases). V dropped 7 bases and J dropped 7 bases, with 20 bases sitting between them. Germline V gives CDR1 SGHAT, CDR2 FQNNGV. This CDR3 spans 15 amino acids. This CDR3 reads CASNLGSGGLNEQFF. The DNA of the CDR3 is TGTGCCAGCAACCTAGGTAGCGGAGGGCTTAATGAGCAGTTCTTC. The full variable domain, rest sourced from reference TRBV11-2 and TRBJ2-1, is EAGVAQSPRYKIIEKRQSVAFWCNPISGHATLYWYQQILGQGPKLLIQFQNNGVVDDSQLPKDRFSAERLKGVDSTLKIQPAKLEDSAVYLCASNLGSGGLNEQFFGPGTRLTVL.

The rearrangement links TRBV20-1 to TRBJ1-5; 7 nucleotides match TRBD1. CDR1 DFQATT and CDR2 SNEGSKA come from the germline V gene (reference sequence). V lost 4 bases to trimming and J lost 3 bases; unmatched junction nucleotides: 3. This CDR3 region has 13 residues. The CDR3 protein is CSAIGQVNQPQHF. DNA for the CDR3: TGCAGTGCTATAGGACAGGTCAATCAGCCCCAGCATTTT.

This clonotype was detected many times. The chain combines TRBV6-5 with TRBJ2-1; weak D call: TRBD2 (5 bases). The V gene lost 5 bases and the J gene lost 10 bases, with 12 bases spanning the gap. Germline CDR1 MNHEY, CDR2 SVGAGI. This CDR3 contains 12 residues. The CDR3 sequence: CASSRARGEQFF. The CDR3 DNA follows: TGTGCCAGCAGTCGTGCCCGAGGGGAGCAGTTCTTC.

This clonotype was seen a handful of times. J is TRBJ2-2 and V is TRBV18; D is ambiguous. Trimming removed 0 bases at V and 3 bases at J, with 5 bases between. CDR3 length: 14 amino acids. Germline loops: CDR1 KGHSH, CDR2 LQKENI. The CDR3 region is CASSPPADTGELFF. The CDR3 DNA follows: TGTGCCAGCTCACCACCGGCAGACACCGGGGAGCTGTTTTTT.

This clonotype was found a few times. CDR3 coding DNA: TGTGCCAGCAGCTTGGGTGCGGTCGGGGTTGGCGAAAAACTGTTTTTT. Amino acids: CASSLGAVGVGEKLFF. The chain employs TRBV5-6 and TRBJ1-4; D is undetermined. Per the germline V gene, CDR1 is SGHDT and CDR2 is YYEEEE. V was cut by 0 bases and J by 8 bases, with 17 bases left in between. The CDR3 covers 16 residues.

This chain joins TRBV29-1 and TRBJ1-6; D unclear. The CDR3 has 13 amino acids. Per germline, CDR1 SQVTM and CDR2 ANQGSEA. V dropped 5 bases and J dropped 0 bases, with 5 bases sitting between them. CDR3 DNA sequence: TGCAGCGTTCGGAGCTCCTATAATTCACCCCTCCACTTT. Amino acids: CSVRSSYNSPLHF.

There are many counts of this clonotype. The chain couples TRBV20-1 to TRBJ1-4, with TRBD1 identical over 10 bases. The CDR3 is made up of 13 amino acids. The junction had 5 bases not matched to a gene; V was cut back by 5 bases and J by 8 bases. CDR1 and CDR2 from the germline V gene are DFQATT and SNEGSKA (reference sequence). The CDR3 loop reads CSARDRGEEKLFF. CDR3 coding DNA: TGCAGTGCTCGGGACAGGGGCGAGGAAAAACTGTTTTTT.

This chain connects TRBV7-3 to TRBJ1-1; D is unresolved. Germline CDR1 and CDR2: SGHTA and FQGTGA. V was trimmed by 5 bases and J by 7 bases, leaving 14 bases between them. This CDR3 contains 13 residues. The DNA of the CDR3 is TGTGCCAGCAGCCTGGTTGGGGAGGGTGAAGCTTTCTTT. As protein: CASSLVGEGEAFF.

This clonotype was seen repeatedly, ten times or more. J is TRBJ1-5 and V is TRBV15; 11 nucleotides match TRBD1. The CDR3 has 16 residues. The ends lost 5 bases at V and 0 bases at J; junction bases unmatched: 3. Germline CDR1 reads LNHNV; CDR2 reads YYDKDF (reference sequence). The CDR3 nucleotides read TGTGCCACCAGCGGACAGGGGGCAGGTAGCAATCAGCCCCAGCATTTT. Its translation: CATSGQGAGSNQPQHF.

This clonotype occurred many times. In DNA form, the CDR3 reads TGTGCCAGCAGTTTGTCTGGGGCAGGGCTGCACGAGCAGTACTTC. It translates to CASSLSGAGLHEQYF. This chain uses TRBV28 with TRBJ2-7; a weak D match, TRBD1 (5 bases). Per the germline V gene, CDR1 is MDHEN and CDR2 is SYDVKM. This CDR3 is built from 15 residues. V dropped 3 bases and J dropped 5 bases, with 17 bases sitting between them.